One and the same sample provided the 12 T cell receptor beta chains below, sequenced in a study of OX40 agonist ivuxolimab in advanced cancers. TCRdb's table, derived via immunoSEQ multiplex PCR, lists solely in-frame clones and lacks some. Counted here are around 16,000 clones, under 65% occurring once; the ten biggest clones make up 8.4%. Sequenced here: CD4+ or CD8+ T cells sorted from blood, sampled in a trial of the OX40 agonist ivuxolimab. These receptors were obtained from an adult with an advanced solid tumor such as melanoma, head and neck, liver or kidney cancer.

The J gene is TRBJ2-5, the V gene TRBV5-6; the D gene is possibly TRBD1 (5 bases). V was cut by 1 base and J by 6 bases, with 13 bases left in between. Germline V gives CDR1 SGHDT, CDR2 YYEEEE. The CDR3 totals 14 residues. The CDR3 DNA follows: TGTGCCAGCAGCTTGTCTGCAGGGAAAAAGACCCAGTACTTC. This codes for CASSLSAGKKTQYF. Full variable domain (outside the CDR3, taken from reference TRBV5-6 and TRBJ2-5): DAGVTQSPTHLIKTRGQQVTLRCSPKSGHDTVSWYQQALGQGPQFIFQYYEEEERQRGNFPDRFSGHQFPNYSSELNVNALLLGDSALYLCASSLSAGKKTQYFGPGTRLLVL.

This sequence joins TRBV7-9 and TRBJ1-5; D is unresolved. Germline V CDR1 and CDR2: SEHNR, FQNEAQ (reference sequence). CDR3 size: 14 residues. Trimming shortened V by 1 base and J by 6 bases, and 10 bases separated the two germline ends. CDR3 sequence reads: CASSLVGSSQPQHF. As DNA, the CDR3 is TGTGCCAGCAGCTTAGTAGGGTCGAGTCAGCCCCAGCATTTT. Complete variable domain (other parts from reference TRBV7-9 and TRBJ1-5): DTGVSQNPRHKITKRGQNVTFRCDPISEHNRLYWYRQTLGQGPEFLTYFQNEAQLEKSRLLSDRFSAERPKGSFSTLEIQRTEQGDSAMYLCASSLVGSSQPQHFGDGTRLSIL.

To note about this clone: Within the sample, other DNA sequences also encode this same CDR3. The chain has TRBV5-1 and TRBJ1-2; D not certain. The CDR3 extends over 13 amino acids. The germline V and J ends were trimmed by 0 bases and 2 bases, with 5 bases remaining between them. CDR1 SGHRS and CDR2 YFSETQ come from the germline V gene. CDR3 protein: CASSLVRNYGYTF. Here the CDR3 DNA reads TGCGCCAGCAGCTTGGTCAGAAACTATGGCTACACCTTC.

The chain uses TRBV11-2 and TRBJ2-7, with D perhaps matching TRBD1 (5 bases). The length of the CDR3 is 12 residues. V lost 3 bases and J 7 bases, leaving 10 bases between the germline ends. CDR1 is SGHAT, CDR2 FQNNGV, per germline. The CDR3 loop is CASSFPGSEQYF. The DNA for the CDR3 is TGTGCCAGCAGCTTTCCAGGGTCGGAGCAGTACTTC.

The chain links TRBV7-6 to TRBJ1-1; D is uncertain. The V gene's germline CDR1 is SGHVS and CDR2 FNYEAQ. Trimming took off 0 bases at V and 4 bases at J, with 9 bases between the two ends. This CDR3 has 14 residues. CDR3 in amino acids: CASSLAMGSTEAFF. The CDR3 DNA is TGTGCCAGCAGCTTAGCTATGGGTTCCACTGAAGCTTTCTTT. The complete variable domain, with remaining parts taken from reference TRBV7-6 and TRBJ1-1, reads GAGVSQSPRYKVTKRGQDVALRCDPISGHVSLYWYRQALGQGPEFLTYFNYEAQQDKSGLPNDRFSAERPEGSISTLTIQRTEQRDSAMYRCASSLAMGSTEAFFGQGTRLTVV.

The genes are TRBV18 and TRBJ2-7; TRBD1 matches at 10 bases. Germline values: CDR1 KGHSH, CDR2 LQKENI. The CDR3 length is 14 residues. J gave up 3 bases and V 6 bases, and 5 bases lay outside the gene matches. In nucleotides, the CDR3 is TGTGCCAGCTCCGAGACAGGGGGCAGCTACGAGCAGTACTTC. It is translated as CASSETGGSYEQYF. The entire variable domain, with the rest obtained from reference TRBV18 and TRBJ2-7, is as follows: NAGVMQNPRHLVRRRGQEARLRCSPMKGHSHVYWYRQLPEEGLKFMVYLQKENIIDESGMPKERFSAEFPKEGPSILRIQQVVRGDSAAYFCASSETGGSYEQYFGPGTRLTVT.

CDR3 bases: TGTGCCAGCTCACCGGGTGACACAGATACGCAGTATTTT. The encoded protein is CASSPGDTDTQYF. V and J are TRBV18 and TRBJ2-3; D not resolved. Germline-derived CDR1 and CDR2 are KGHSH and LQKENI. Trimming left V 3 bases short and J 2 bases short, with 6 bases between. This CDR3 comprises 13 residues.

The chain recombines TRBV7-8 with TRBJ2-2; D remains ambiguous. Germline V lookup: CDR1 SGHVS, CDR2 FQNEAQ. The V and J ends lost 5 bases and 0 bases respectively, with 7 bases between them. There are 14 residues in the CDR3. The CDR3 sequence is CASSAKSNTGELFF. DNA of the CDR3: TGTGCCAGCAGCGCCAAATCGAACACCGGGGAGCTGTTTTTT. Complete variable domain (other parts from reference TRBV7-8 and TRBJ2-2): GAGVSQSPRYKVAKRGQDVALRCDPISGHVSLFWYQQALGQGPEFLTYFQNEAQLDKSGLPSDRFFAERPEGSVSTLKIQRTQQEDSAVYLCASSAKSNTGELFFGEGSRLTVL.

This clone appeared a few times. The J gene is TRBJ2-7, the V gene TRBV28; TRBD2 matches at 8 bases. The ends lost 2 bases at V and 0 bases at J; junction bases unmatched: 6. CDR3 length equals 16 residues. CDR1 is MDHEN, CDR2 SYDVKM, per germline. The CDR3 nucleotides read TGTGCCAGCAGTTTAGCGGGGGGCGGTTTCTCCTACGAGCAGTACTTC. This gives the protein CASSLAGGGFSYEQYF. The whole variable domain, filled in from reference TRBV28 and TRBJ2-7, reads DVKVTQSSRYLVKRTGEKVFLECVQDMDHENMFWYRQDPGLGLRLIYFSYDVKMKEKGDIPEGYSVSREKKERFSLILESASTNQTSMYLCASSLAGGGFSYEQYFGPGTRLTVT.

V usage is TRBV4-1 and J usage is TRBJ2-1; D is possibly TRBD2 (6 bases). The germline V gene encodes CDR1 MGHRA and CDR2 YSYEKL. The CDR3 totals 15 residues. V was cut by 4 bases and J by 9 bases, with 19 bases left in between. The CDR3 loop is CASSPGEWGVSEQFF. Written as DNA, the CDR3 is TGCGCCAGCAGCCCGGGAGAGTGGGGGGTTAGTGAGCAGTTCTTC.

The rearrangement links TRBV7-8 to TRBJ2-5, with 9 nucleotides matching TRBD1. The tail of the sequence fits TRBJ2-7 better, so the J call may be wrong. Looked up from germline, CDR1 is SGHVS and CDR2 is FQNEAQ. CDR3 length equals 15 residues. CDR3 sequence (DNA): TGTGCCAGCAGCTTAGGTCCGGGACAGGGCTACGAGCAGTACTTC. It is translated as CASSLGPGQGYEQYF.

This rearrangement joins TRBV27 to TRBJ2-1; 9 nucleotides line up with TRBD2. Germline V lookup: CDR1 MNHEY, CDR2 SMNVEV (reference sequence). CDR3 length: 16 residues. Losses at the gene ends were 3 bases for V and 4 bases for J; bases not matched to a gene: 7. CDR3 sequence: CASSFSLAGVYNEQFF. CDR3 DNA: TGTGCCAGCAGTTTCTCGTTAGCGGGGGTGTACAATGAGCAGTTCTTC.